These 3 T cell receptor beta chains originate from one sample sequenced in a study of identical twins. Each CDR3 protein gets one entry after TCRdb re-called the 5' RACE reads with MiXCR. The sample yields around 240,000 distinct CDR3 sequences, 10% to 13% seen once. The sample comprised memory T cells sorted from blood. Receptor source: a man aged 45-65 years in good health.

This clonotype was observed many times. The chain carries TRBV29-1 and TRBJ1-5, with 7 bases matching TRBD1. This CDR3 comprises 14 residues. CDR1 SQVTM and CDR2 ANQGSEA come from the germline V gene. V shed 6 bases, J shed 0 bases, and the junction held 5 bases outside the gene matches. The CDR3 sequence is CSVTQGDSNQPQHF. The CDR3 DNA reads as TGCAGCGTGACCCAGGGGGATAGCAATCAGCCCCAGCATTTT.

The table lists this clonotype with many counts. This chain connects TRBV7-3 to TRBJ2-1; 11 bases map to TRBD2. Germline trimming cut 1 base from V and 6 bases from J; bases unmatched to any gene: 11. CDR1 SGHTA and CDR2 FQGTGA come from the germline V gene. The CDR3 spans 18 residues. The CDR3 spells CASSLIASGRSRSNEQFF. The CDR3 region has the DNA TGTGCCAGCAGCTTAATAGCTAGCGGGAGGTCTAGGAGCAATGAGCAGTTCTTC.

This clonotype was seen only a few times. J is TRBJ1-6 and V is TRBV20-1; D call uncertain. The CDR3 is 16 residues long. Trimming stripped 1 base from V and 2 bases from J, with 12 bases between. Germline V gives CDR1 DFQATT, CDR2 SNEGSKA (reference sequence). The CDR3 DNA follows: TGCAGTGCTAGAGGGGTACGGGAGACCTATAATTCACCCCTCCACTTT. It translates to CSARGVRETYNSPLHF.